The rows below give T cell receptor beta chains drawn from one sample of a study of T cells in Graves' hyperthyroidism and ophthalmopathy. Each CDR3 protein gets one entry after TCRdb re-called the multiplex PCR reads with MiXCR. The sample records approximately 870,000 distinct CDR3 sequences, 38% being singletons. Material for sequencing was blood. These TCRs come from a man between 18 and 29 years old with Graves' hyperthyroidism. The CDR3 runs from the conserved cysteine through the conserved F or W. The D gene is left open where the match is weak. Clone size is given for some rows only: seen once, a few or many times, or a class if the clone is expanded.

clone_size	j_call	v_call	d_call	cdr3_aa	cdr3_nt
.	TRBJ2-7	TRBV2	TRBD2	CASSEQRGGEREQYF	TGTGCCAGCAGTGAACAGCGGGGGGGTGAGAGGGAGCAGTACTTC
.	TRBJ2-5	TRBV5-1	.	CASSPGTASQNF	TGCGCCAGCAGCCCCGGGACGGCAAGCCAGAACTTC
.	TRBJ2-2	TRBV2	TRBD2	CASLLAGNTGELFF	TGTGCCAGCCTACTAGCGGGCAATACCGGGGAGCTGTTTTTT
.	TRBJ1-1	TRBV7-9	TRBD1	CASSPTGQGGVTEAFF	TGTGCCAGCAGCCCCACCGGGCAGGGGGGCGTCACTGAAGCTTTCTTT
.	TRBJ1-4	TRBV20-1	.	CSARKGKLFF	TGCAGTGCTAGGAAGGGAAAACTGTTTTTT
.	TRBJ1-4	TRBV9	.	CASSPGNTGGNEKLFF	TGTGCCAGCAGCCCCGGTAATACTGGCGGGAATGAAAAACTGTTTTTT
.	TRBJ1-3	TRBV10-3	.	CAISESGDHSGNTIYF	TGTGCCATCAGTGAGTCGGGAGATCACTCTGGAAACACCATATATTTT
few	TRBJ2-5	TRBV5-6	.	CASSLSTGIETQYF	TGTGCCAGCAGCTTGTCGACGGGAATAGAGACCCAGTACTTC
many	TRBJ1-1	TRBV7-9	.	CASSLARRVNTEAFF	TGTGCCAGCAGCTTAGCCCGAAGGGTGAACACTGAAGCTTTCTTT
.	TRBJ1-4	TRBV5-1	TRBD1	CASSSPAGTGGEKLFF	TGCGCCAGCAGCTCGCCCGCCGGGACAGGGGGTGAAAAACTGTTTTTT
many	TRBJ1-6	TRBV9	.	CASSVGDISFTLHF	TGTGCCAGCAGCGTCGGGGACATATCGTTTACCCTCCACTTT
.	TRBJ1-6	TRBV9	.	CATSVESLSYNSPLHF	TGTGCCACCAGCGTAGAGAGCCTCTCCTATAATTCACCCCTCCACTTT
.	TRBJ1-2	TRBV20-1	.	CSARGSRDYGYTF	TGCAGTGCTAGGGGGAGTAGGGACTATGGCTACACCTTC
.	TRBJ1-2	TRBV19	.	CASSIDQHSYGYTF	TGTGCCAGTAGTATAGATCAACACTCTTATGGCTACACCTTC
many	TRBJ1-4	TRBV15	.	CATSREGTGIDEKLFF	TGTGCCACCAGCAGAGAAGGCACAGGGATCGATGAAAAACTGTTTTTT
many	TRBJ1-4	TRBV15	.	CATSRDRQANEKLFF	TGTGCCACCAGCAGAGATAGACAGGCTAATGAAAAACTGTTTTTT
.	TRBJ1-1	TRBV6-5	.	CASRYGSLGEAFF	TGTGCCAGCAGATACGGAAGTCTTGGGGAAGCTTTCTTT
.	TRBJ1-4	TRBV10-3	.	CAISERAEPEKLFF	TGTGCCATCAGTGAACGGGCAGAACCAGAAAAACTGTTTTTT
.	TRBJ1-2	TRBV6-5	.	CASKGSRYGYTF	TGTGCCAGCAAGGGCAGCCGGTATGGCTACACCTTC
.	TRBJ2-5	TRBV19	TRBD2	CASTGGSGQQETQYF	TGTGCCAGCACGGGAGGCTCGGGGCAACAAGAGACCCAGTACTTC
many	TRBJ1-2	TRBV12-3/TRBV12-4	.	CASSRTDGYTF	TGTGCCAGCAGTCGGACAGATGGCTACACCTTC
.	TRBJ2-4	TRBV15	.	CATSRDGGGLAKNIQYF	TGTGCCACCAGCAGAGACGGTGGCGGGCTAGCCAAAAACATTCAGTACTTC
.	TRBJ1-6	TRBV20-1	TRBD1	CSARDRWQGVSPLHF	TGCAGTGCTAGAGATCGGTGGCAGGGGGTTTCACCCCTCCACTTT
.	TRBJ2-5	TRBV7-8	.	CASSVLGPRETQYF	TGTGCCAGCAGCGTTCTAGGGCCGAGAGAGACCCAGTACTTC
.	TRBJ1-5	TRBV3-1	.	CASSHTGRPQHF	TGTGCCAGCAGCCATACGGGCCGACCCCAGCATTTT
many	TRBJ1-4	TRBV7-8	.	CASSPTATNEKLFF	TGTGCCAGCAGCCCGACAGCAACTAATGAAAAACTGTTTTTT